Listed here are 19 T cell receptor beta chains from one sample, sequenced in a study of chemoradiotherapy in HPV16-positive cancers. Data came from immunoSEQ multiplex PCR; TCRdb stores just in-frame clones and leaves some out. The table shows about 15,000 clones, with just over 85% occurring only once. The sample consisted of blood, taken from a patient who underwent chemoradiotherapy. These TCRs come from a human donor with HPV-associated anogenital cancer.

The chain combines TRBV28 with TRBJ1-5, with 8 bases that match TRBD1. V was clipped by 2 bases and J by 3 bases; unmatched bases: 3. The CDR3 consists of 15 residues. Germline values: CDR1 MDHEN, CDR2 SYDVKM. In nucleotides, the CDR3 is TGTGCCAGCAGTTTAATGACAGGGGTCAATCAGCCCCAGCATTTT. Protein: CASSLMTGVNQPQHF.

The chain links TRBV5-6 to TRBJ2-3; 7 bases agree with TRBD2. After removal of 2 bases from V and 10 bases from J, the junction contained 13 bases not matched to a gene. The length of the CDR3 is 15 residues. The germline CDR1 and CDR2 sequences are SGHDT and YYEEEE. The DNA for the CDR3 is TGTGCCAGCAGCTTAATGGGAGGGCTTGAAAATTCGCAGTATTTT. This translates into CASSLMGGLENSQYF.

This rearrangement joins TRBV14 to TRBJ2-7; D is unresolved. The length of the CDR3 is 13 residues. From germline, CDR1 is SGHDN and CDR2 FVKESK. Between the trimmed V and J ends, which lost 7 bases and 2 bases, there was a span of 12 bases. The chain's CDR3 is CASNHQGAYEQYF. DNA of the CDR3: TGTGCCAGCAATCATCAAGGAGCCTACGAGCAGTACTTC.

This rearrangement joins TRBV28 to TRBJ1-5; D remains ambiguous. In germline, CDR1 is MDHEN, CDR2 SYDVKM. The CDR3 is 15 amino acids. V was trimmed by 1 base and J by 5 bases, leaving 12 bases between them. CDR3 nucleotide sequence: TGTGCCAGCAGTTTATTTGTCCGAGTGGATCAGCCCCAGCATTTT. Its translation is CASSLFVRVDQPQHF.

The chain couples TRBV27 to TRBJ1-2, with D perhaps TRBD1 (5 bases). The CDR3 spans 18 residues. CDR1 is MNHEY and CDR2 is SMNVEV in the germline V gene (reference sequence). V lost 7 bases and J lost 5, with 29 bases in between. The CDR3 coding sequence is TGTGCCAGCACCTCGGTTTTCGGGGGTCTGATTGGTCTTTATGGCTACACCTTC. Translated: CASTSVFGGLIGLYGYTF.

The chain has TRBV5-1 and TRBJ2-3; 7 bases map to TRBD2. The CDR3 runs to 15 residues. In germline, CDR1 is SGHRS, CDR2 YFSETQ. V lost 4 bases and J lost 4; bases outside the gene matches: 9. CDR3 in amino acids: CASSDSGWVSDTQYF. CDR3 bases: TGCGCCAGCAGCGATAGCGGGTGGGTCTCAGATACGCAGTATTTT.

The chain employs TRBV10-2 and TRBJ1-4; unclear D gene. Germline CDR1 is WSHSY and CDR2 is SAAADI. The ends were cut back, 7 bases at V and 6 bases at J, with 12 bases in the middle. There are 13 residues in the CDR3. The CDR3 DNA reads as TGCGCCAGCACAGGAGGCCGTGATGAAAAACTGTTTTTT. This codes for CASTGGRDEKLFF.

In DNA, the CDR3 is TGTGCCAGCAATGGGTTCTATAATTCACCCCTCCACTTT. It translates to CASNGFYNSPLHF. The chain recombines TRBV2 with TRBJ1-6; unclear D gene. Trimming took off 7 bases at V and 3 bases at J, with 7 bases between the two ends. The V gene's germline CDR1 is SNHLY and CDR2 FYNNEI. The CDR3 spans 13 residues.

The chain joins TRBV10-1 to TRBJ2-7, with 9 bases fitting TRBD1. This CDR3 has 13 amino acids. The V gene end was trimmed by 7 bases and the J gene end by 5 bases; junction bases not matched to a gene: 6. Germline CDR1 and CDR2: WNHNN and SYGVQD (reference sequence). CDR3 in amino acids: CASMGQGNHEQYF. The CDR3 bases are TGCGCCAGCATGGGACAGGGTAACCACGAGCAGTACTTC.

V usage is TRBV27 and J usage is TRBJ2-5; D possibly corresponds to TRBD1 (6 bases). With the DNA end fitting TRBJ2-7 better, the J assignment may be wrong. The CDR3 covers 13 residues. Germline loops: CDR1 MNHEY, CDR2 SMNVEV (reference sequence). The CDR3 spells CASGTLGAYEQYF. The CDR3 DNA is TGTGCCAGCGGGACACTGGGGGCCTACGAGCAGTACTTC.

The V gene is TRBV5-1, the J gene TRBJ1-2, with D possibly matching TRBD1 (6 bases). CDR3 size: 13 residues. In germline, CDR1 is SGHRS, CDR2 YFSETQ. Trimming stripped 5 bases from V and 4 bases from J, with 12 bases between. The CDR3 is CASREGGSYGYTF. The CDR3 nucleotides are TGCGCCAGCAGGGAGGGGGGGAGCTATGGCTACACCTTC.

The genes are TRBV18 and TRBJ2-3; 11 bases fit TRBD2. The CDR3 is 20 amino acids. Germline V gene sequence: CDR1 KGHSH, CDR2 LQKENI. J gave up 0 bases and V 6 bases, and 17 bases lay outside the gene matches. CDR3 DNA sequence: TGTGCCAGCTCCACCAGTCCGGGACTAGCGGAGCTAAAGAGCACAGATACGCAGTATTTT. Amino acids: CASSTSPGLAELKSTDTQYF.

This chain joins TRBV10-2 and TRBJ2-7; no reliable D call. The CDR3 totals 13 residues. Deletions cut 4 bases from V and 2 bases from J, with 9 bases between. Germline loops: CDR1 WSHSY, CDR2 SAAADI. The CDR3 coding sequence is TGCGCCAGCAGTGCGCAGCGTACCTACGAGCAGTACTTC. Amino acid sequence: CASSAQRTYEQYF.

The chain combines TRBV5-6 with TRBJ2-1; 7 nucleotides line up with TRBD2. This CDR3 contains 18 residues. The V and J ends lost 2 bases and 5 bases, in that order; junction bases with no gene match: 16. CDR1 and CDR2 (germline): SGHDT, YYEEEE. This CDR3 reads CASSLRRARGISDNEQFF. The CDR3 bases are TGTGCCAGCAGCTTACGTCGCGCGCGGGGGATATCCGACAATGAGCAGTTCTTC.

The CDR3 sequence: CASSLGPRTGSYGYTF. CDR3 nucleotides: TGTGCCAGCAGCTTGGGCCCTCGGACAGGTAGCTATGGCTACACCTTC. This chain joins TRBV5-4 and TRBJ1-2; 7 bases align to TRBD1. The germline CDR1 and CDR2 sequences are SGHNT and YYREEE (reference sequence). This CDR3 spans 16 amino acids. The V gene end was trimmed by 0 bases and the J gene end by 4 bases; junction bases not matched to a gene: 9.

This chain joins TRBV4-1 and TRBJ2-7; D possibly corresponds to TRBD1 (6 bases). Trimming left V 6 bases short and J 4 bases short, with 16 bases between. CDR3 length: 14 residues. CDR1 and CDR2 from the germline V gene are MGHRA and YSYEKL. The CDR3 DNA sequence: TGCGCCAGCAGTATAGACAGGACGGGATACGAGCAGTACTTC. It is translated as CASSIDRTGYEQYF.

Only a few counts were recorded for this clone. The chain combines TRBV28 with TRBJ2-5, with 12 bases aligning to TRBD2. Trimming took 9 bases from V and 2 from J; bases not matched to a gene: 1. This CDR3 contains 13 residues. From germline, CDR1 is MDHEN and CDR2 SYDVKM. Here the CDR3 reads CASGLAGQETQYF. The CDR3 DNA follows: TGTGCCAGTGGACTAGCGGGGCAAGAGACCCAGTACTTC.

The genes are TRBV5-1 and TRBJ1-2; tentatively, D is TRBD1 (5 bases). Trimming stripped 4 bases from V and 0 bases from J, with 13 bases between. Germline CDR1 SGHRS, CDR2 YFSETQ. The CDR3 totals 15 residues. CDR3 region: CASSGRGPPNYGYTF. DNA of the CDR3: TGCGCCAGCAGCGGCCGGGGCCCCCCTAACTATGGCTACACCTTC.

CDR3 coding DNA: TGTGCCAGCAGGGGGGATACGCAGTATTTT. This codes for CASRGDTQYF. The genes are TRBV2 and TRBJ2-3; no reliable D call. Trimming shortened V by 6 bases and J by 6 bases, and 4 bases separated the two germline ends. This CDR3 is built from 10 residues. CDR1 is SNHLY and CDR2 is FYNNEI in the germline V gene.